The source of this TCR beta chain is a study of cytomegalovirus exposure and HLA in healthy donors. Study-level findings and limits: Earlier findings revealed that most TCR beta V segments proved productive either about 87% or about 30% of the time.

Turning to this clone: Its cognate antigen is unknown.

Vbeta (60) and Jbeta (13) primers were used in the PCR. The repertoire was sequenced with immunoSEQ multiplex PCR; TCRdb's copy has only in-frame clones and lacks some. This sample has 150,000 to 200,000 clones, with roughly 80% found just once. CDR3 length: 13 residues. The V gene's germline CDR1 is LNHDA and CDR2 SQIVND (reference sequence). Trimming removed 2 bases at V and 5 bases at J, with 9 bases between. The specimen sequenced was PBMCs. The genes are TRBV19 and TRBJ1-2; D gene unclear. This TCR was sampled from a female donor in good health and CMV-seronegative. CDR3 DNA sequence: TGTGCCAGTAGTATACGGGTTCCATATGGCTACACCTTC. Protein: CASSIRVPYGYTF.